This T cell receptor beta chain was found in a study of blood T cell repertoires in COVID-19. Assay: immunoSEQ multiplex PCR; the TCRdb copy retains only in-frame clones and omits some. This table holds fewer than 300,000 clones, approximately 86% found once. With V trimmed by 1 base and J by 1 base, 4 bases remained unmatched. The V gene's germline CDR1 is LGHNA and CDR2 YSLEER. The CDR3 loop spans 17 amino acids. This chain joins TRBV4-3 and TRBJ2-5; TRBD2 matches at 12 bases. This TCR was recovered from a man aged 18 to 29 with active or convalescent COVID-19. Sequences were obtained from peripheral blood. CDR3 sequence: CASSQAVLAGGQETQYF. The CDR3, as DNA: TGCGCCAGCAGCCAAGCTGTACTAGCGGGGGGCCAAGAGACCCAGTACTTC.